The T cell receptor (beta chain) described here comes from a study of OX40 agonist ivuxolimab in advanced cancers. At the level of the study: The patients' treatment was ivuxolimab, an agonistic anti-OX40 (CD134) antibody. Whole-study findings and limits: Low levels of normalized T-cell clonal expansion also appeared in some nonresponders. More expanded clones were seen, on average, in CD8+ T cells than in CD4+.

The data were produced by immunoSEQ multiplex PCR, yet TCRdb's version contains in-frame clones alone and is incomplete. The data show 71,000 or so clones, roughly nine tenths seen once. In the case of this clone: Its target is unknown.

Trimming took off 6 bases at V and 5 bases at J, with 10 bases between the two ends. This CDR3 contains 12 residues. The germline V gene has CDR1 MDHEN and CDR2 SYDVKM. Specimen: CD4+ or CD8+ T cells sorted from blood, collected in a trial of the OX40 agonist ivuxolimab. This chain joins TRBV28 and TRBJ2-5; the D is unclear. This TCR was sampled from an adult with an advanced solid tumor such as melanoma, head and neck, liver or kidney cancer. The CDR3 region has the DNA TGTGCCAGCAGCCGACTTCCGGAGACCCAGTACTTC. This encodes CASSRLPETQYF.